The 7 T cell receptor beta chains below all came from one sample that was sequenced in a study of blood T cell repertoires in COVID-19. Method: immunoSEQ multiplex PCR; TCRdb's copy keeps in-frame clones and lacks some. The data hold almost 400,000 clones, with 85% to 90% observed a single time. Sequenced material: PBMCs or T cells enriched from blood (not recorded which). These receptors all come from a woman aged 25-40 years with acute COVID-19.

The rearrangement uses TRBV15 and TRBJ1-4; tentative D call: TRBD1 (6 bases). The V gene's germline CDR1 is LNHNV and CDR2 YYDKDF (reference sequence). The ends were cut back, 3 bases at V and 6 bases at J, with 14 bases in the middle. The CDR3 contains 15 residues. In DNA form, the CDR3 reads TGTGCCACCAGCAGTTTTTCAGGGGTTTATGAAAAACTGTTTTTT. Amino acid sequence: CATSSFSGVYEKLFF.

CDR3 sequence: CASSYLGQGNYGYTF. DNA of the CDR3: TGTGCCAGCAGTTACTTGGGGCAGGGGAACTATGGCTACACCTTC. V gene TRBV6-5 combines with J gene TRBJ1-2, with D perhaps TRBD1 (6 bases). The CDR3 runs to 15 residues. Germline V gene sequence: CDR1 MNHEY, CDR2 SVGAGI. The germline V and J ends were trimmed by 1 base and 2 bases, with 11 bases remaining between them.

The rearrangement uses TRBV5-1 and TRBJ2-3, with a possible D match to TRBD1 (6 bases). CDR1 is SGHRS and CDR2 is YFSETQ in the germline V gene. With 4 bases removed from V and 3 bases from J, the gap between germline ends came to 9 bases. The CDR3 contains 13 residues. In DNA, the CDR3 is TGCGCCAGCAGCGACCAGGGGACAGATACGCAGTATTTT. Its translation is CASSDQGTDTQYF.

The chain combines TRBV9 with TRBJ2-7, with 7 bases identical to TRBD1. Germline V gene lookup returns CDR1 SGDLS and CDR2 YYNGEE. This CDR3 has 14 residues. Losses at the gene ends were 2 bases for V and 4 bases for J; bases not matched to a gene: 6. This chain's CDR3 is CASSVGQSHYEQYF. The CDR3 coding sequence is TGTGCCAGCAGCGTGGGACAGTCTCATTACGAGCAGTACTTC.

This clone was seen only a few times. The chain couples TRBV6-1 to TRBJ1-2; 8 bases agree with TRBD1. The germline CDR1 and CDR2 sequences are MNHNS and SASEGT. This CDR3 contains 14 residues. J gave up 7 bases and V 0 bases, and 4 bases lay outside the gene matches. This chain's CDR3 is CASSEAHRGGGYTF. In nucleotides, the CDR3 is TGTGCCAGCAGTGAAGCCCACAGGGGGGGTGGCTACACCTTC.

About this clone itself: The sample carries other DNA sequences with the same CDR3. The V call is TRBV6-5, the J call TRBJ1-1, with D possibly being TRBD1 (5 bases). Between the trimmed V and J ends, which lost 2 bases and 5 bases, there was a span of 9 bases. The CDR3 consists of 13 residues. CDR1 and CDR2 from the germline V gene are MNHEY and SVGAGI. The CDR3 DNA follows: TGTGCCAGCAGTTACCGGGGGGGTACTGAAGCTTTCTTT. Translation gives CASSYRGGTEAFF.

The CDR3 DNA is TGTGCCAGCAGCTTACTAGCGGGGGCATGGTTTGAGCAGTTCTTC. Encoded protein: CASSLLAGAWFEQFF. V usage is TRBV7-8 and J usage is TRBJ2-1; TRBD2 matches 10 bases. The CDR3 sequence is 15 residues long. Germline lookup yields CDR1 SGHVS and CDR2 FQNEAQ. With 2 bases clipped from V and 9 bases from J, the junction kept 7 bases outside the gene matches.